Listed below are T cell receptor beta chains from one sample, sequenced in a study of OX40 agonist ivuxolimab in advanced cancers. Method: immunoSEQ multiplex PCR; TCRdb's copy keeps in-frame clones and lacks some. There are roughly 62,000 clones in the sample; 65% to 90% occur only once, and 2.4% lies in the top ten. Sequenced material: CD4+ or CD8+ T cells sorted from blood, taken in a trial of the OX40 agonist ivuxolimab. The receptors were gathered from an adult with an advanced solid tumor such as melanoma, head and neck, liver or kidney cancer. Both conserved end residues are part of each CDR3. A D gene is named only where the DNA matches it firmly. Clone size is stated in some rows and not others, as once, few, many or a class when expanded.

size,D,V,J,DNA,CDR3
.,TRBD2,TRBV5-4,TRBJ2-1,TGTGCCAGCAGCAGATCCGGCGGGGGGCTGGGCAATGAGCAGTTCTTC,CASSRSGGGLGNEQFF
.,TRBD2,TRBV7-9,TRBJ2-1,TGTGCCAGCGACCACGGGGGGAGCTCCTACAATGAGCAGTTCTTC,CASDHGGSSYNEQFF
.,.,TRBV27,TRBJ2-4,TGTGCCACCTCTTTCAGGGCAATAGCCAAAAACATTCAGTACTTC,CATSFRAIAKNIQYF
once,TRBD1,TRBV19,TRBJ2-5,TGTGCCAGTAGTATTACAGGGGCGGAGACCCAGTACTTC,CASSITGAETQYF
.,.,TRBV28,TRBJ2-7,TGTGCCAGCAGCCGCACCGGGTCGAGCTCCTACGAGCAGTACTTC,CASSRTGSSSYEQYF
.,TRBD1,TRBV11-3,TRBJ1-1,TGTGCCAGCAGCCCGCGACAGGGTGCCACTGAAGCTTTCTTT,CASSPRQGATEAFF
.,.,TRBV11-2,TRBJ1-2,TGTGCCAGCAGCCCTGCAGGTTTAGCTAACTATGGCTACACCTTC,CASSPAGLANYGYTF
.,.,TRBV2,TRBJ2-7,TGTGCCAGCAACCTCCCAGGGGGGAGTGAGCAGTACTTC,CASNLPGGSEQYF
.,.,TRBV6-6,TRBJ2-1,TGTGCCAGCAGTTACCCGACGGGGATGGGTGTCGAGCAGTTCTTC,CASSYPTGMGVEQFF
.,TRBD1,TRBV6-5,TRBJ1-3,TGTGCCAGCAGTCAAACGACAGGGGCGGGAAACACCATATATTTT,CASSQTTGAGNTIYF
once,TRBD1,TRBV5-1,TRBJ1-4,TGCGCCAGCAGCTTGAGTTCAGGGGGCGCGGAAAAACTGTTTTTT,CASSLSSGGAEKLFF
.,.,TRBV2,TRBJ1-1,TGTGCCAGCAGTGAAGCTGCAGTGGAGGCTTTCTTT,CASSEAAVEAFF
.,TRBD1,TRBV19,TRBJ1-5,TGTGCCAGTAGTATTTTTGGGACAGGGGACCAGCCCCAGCATTTT,CASSIFGTGDQPQHF
.,.,TRBV29-1,TRBJ2-4,TGCAGCGTTGAACTTTGGAGGGGGCCCAGCAAAAACATTCAGTACTTC,CSVELWRGPSKNIQYF
once,TRBD1,TRBV6-5,TRBJ1-3,TGTGCCAGCAGCGAACAAGACAGGGTAACAAACACCATATATTTT,CASSEQDRVTNTIYF
once,TRBD2,TRBV6-5,TRBJ2-7,TGTGCCAGCAAGCGGGGGACGGCCTCCTACGAGCAGTACTTC,CASKRGTASYEQYF
.,.,TRBV7-9,TRBJ2-2,TGTGCCTCGAGGCGCGCAGGCGGCACCGGGGAGCTGTTTTTT,CASRRAGGTGELFF
.,.,TRBV6-5,TRBJ2-7,TGTGCCAGCAGTGGCCTATCCGAGCAGTACTTC,CASSGLSEQYF
.,TRBD1,TRBV7-2,TRBJ2-7,TGTGCCAGCAGCCAGATCGGACAGGGGGCGACTGGGTACGAGCAGTACTTC,CASSQIGQGATGYEQYF
.,.,TRBV19,TRBJ2-1,TGTGCCAGTAGTATAGCGGCAGGTCCGCAGTTCTTC,CASSIAAGPQFF
.,.,TRBV19,TRBJ2-6,TGTGCCAGTAGTACCCCCCCCGCCGCCGGGGCCAACGTCCTGACTTTC,CASSTPPAAGANVLTF
.,TRBD1,TRBV19,TRBJ1-6,TGTGCCAGTAGCCAGACAGGGGGCATAGTACCCCTCCACTTT,CASSQTGGIVPLHF
few,TRBD1,TRBV19,TRBJ1-1,TGTGCCAGTAGTACTGACAGGGGGCAGGGGAACACTGAAGCTTTCTTT,CASSTDRGQGNTEAFF
.,.,TRBV2,TRBJ1-3,TGTGCCAGCAGTGAAGGGGCTTACTCTGGAAACACCATATATTTT,CASSEGAYSGNTIYF
.,TRBD1,TRBV19,TRBJ1-6,TGTGCCAGTAGTCTTGGACAGGGTAGCAATTCACCCCTCCACTTT,CASSLGQGSNSPLHF
.,.,TRBV9,TRBJ2-3,TGTGCCAGCAGCCTTCGCCCCGCGGGATTACAGGATACGCAGTATTTT,CASSLRPAGLQDTQYF
.,.,TRBV7-9,TRBJ2-7,TGTGCCAGCAGCTTATTACCGCCCTACGAGCAGTACTTC,CASSLLPPYEQYF
.,TRBD1,TRBV29-1,TRBJ2-7,TGCAGCGTTGAAGTCGGGACAGGAACCTACGAGCAGTACTTC,CSVEVGTGTYEQYF
.,.,TRBV28,TRBJ1-1,TGTGCCAGCAGTTACCCGGTAAACACTGAAGCTTTCTTT,CASSYPVNTEAFF
.,TRBD1,TRBV2,TRBJ1-2,TGTGCCAGCAGTGTTGAGGACAGGGGGCTTTATGGCTACACCTTC,CASSVEDRGLYGYTF
.,.,TRBV15,TRBJ2-2,TGTGCCACCAGCAGCCCCCTGGGGCGACTTCCTAACACCGGGGAGCTGTTTTTT,CATSSPLGRLPNTGELFF
.,.,TRBV9,TRBJ2-7,TGTGCCAGCAGTCCCACGGGTACAGGGCGTAACGAGCAGTACTTC,CASSPTGTGRNEQYF
.,.,TRBV27,TRBJ2-2,TGTGCCAGCAGTTTATTTTCGGTCAGTGGAACCGGGGAGCTGTTTTTT,CASSLFSVSGTGELFF
few,.,TRBV4-3,TRBJ1-2,TGCGCCAGCAGCCAAGATCTTACGGAGAGGGGGGCTGGCTACACCTTC,CASSQDLTERGAGYTF
.,.,TRBV5-6,TRBJ2-7,TGTGCCAGCAGCCCGAGCAGGGCCTACGAGCAGTACTTC,CASSPSRAYEQYF
.,.,TRBV28,TRBJ1-1,TGTGCCAGCAGTTCCGGTTCGGGATTGAACACTGAAGCTTTCTTT,CASSSGSGLNTEAFF
.,TRBD1,TRBV19,TRBJ2-2,TGTGCCAGTCGGAAAAGGGACAGGGCGAACACCGGGGAGCTGTTTTTT,CASRKRDRANTGELFF
.,.,TRBV5-4,TRBJ2-6,TGTGCCAGCAGCGCCGGGACTTCCAGCTCTGGGGCCAACGTCCTGACTTTC,CASSAGTSSSGANVLTF
medium-sized,TRBD1,TRBV27,TRBJ2-5,TGTGCCAGCAGACCAAGGGGGCCGGAGACCCAGTACTTC,CASRPRGPETQYF